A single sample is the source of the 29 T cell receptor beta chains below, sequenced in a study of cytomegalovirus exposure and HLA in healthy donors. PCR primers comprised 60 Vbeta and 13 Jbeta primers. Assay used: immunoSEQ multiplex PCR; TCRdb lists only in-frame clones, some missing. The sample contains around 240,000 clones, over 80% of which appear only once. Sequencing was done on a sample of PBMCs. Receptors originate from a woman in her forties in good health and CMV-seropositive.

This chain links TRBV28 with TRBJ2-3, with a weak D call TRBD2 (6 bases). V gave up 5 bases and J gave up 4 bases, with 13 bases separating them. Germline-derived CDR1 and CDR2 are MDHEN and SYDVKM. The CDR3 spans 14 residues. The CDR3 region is CASSLTRVADTQYF. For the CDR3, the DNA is TGTGCCAGCAGTCTGACTAGAGTCGCAGATACGCAGTATTTT.

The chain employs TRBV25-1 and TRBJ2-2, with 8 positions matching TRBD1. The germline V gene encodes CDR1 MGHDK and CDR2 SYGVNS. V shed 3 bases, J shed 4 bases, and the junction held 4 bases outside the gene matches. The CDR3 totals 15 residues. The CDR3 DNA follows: TGTGCCAGCAGTGATCCCAGGGGGCCCACCGGGGAGCTGTTTTTT. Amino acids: CASSDPRGPTGELFF.

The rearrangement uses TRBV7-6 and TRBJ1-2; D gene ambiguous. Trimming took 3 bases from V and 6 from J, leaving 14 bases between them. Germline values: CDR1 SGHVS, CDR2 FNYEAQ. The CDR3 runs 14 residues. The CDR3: CASSLRGEGDGYTF. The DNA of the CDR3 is TGTGCCAGCAGCTTGCGCGGGGAAGGTGATGGCTACACCTTC.

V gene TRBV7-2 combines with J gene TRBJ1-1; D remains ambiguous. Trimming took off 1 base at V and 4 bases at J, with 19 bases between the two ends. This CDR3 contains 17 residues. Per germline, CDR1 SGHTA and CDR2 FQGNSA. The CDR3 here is CASSLVRGAPGSTEAFF. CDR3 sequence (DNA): TGTGCCAGCAGCTTAGTGCGGGGAGCCCCGGGGAGCACTGAAGCTTTCTTT. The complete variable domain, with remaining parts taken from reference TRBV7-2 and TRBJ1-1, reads GAGVSQSPSNKVTEKGKDVELRCDPISGHTALYWYRQSLGQGLEFLIYFQGNSAPDKSGLPSDRFSAERTGGSVSTLTIQRTQQEDSAVYLCASSLVRGAPGSTEAFFGQGTRLTVV.

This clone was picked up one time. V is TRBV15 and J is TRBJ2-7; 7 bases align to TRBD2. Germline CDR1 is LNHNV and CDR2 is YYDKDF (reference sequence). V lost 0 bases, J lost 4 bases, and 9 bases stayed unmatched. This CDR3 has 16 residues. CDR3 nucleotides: TGTGCCACCAGCAGAGAAAGAGGCGGGGGAGGATACGAGCAGTACTTC. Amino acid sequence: CATSRERGGGGYEQYF.

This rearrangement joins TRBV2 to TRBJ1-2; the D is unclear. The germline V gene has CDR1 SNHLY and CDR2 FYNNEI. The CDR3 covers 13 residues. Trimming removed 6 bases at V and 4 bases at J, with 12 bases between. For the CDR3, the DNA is TGTGCCAGCAGGGAGGATGTTAGCTATGGCTACACCTTC. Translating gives CASREDVSYGYTF.

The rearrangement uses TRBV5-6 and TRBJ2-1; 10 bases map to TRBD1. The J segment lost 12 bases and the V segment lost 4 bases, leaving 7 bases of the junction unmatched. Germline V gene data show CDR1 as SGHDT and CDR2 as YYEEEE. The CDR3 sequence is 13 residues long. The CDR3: CASSTGQGDGQFF. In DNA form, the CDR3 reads TGTGCCAGCAGCACCGGACAGGGGGACGGGCAGTTCTTC.

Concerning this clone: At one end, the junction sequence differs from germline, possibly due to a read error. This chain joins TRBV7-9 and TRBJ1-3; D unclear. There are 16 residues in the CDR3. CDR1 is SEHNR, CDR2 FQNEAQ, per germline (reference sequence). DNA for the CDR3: TGTTCCAGCAGCTTAATGGCCGCAAGCTCTGGAAACACCATATATTTT. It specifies CSSSLMAASSGNTIYF.

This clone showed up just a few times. This CDR3 reads CASSGDRGHGYTF. CDR3 nucleotide sequence: TGTGCCAGCAGTGGGGACAGGGGGCATGGCTACACCTTC. The rearrangement joins TRBV6-5 to TRBJ1-2; 12 nucleotides agree with TRBD1. This CDR3 is built from 13 residues. V lost 5 bases to trimming and J lost 6 bases; unmatched junction nucleotides: 1. Per the germline V gene, CDR1 is MNHEY and CDR2 is SVGAGI.

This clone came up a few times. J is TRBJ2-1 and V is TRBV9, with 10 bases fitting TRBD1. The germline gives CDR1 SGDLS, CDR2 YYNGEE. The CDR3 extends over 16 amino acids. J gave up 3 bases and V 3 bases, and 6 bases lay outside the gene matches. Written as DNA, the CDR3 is TGTGCCAGCAGCGCAGGGACAGGGGATGGCTACAATGAGCAGTTCTTC. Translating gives CASSAGTGDGYNEQFF.

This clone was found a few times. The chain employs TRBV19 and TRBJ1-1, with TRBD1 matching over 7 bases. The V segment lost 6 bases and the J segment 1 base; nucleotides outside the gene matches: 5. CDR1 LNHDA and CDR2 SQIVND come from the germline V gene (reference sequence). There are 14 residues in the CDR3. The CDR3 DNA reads TGTGCCAGTAGAAGGGGGACAGAGAACACTGAAGCTTTCTTT. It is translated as CASRRGTENTEAFF.

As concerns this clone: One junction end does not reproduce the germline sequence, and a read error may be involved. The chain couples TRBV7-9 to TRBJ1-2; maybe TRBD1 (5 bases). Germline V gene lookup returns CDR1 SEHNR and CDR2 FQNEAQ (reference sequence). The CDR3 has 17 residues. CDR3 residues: CSSRNGGSGGMIDGYTF. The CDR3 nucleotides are TGTTCCAGCAGAAATGGGGGATCCGGGGGAATGATTGATGGCTACACCTTC.

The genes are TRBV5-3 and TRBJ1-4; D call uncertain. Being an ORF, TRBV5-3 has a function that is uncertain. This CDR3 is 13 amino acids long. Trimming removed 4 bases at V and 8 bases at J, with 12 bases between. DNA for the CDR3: TGTGCCAGAAGCCCTAACCCTCTGGAAAAACTGTTTTTT. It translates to CARSPNPLEKLFF.

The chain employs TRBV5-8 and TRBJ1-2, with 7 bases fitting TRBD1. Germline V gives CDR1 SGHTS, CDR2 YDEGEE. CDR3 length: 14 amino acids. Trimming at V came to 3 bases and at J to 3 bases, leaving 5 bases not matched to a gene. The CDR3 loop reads CASSSRDRHYGYTF. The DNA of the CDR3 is TGTGCCAGCAGCTCGAGGGACAGACACTATGGCTACACCTTC.

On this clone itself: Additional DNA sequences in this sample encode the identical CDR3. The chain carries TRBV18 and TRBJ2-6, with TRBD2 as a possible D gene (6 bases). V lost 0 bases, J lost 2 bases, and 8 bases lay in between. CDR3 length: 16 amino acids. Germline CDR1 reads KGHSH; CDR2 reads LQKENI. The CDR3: CASSPPERAGANVLTF. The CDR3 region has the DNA TGTGCCAGCTCACCACCGGAGCGGGCTGGGGCCAACGTCCTGACTTTC.

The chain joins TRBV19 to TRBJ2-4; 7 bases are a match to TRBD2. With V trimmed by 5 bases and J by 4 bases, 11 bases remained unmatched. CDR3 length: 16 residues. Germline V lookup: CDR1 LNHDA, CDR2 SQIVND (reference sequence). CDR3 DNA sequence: TGTGCCAGTAGTCAGGCGGGGGTGATGGGAAAAAACATTCAGTACTTC. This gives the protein CASSQAGVMGKNIQYF.

The DNA of the CDR3 is TGTGCCTGGAGTGGACACTCGGGAAACACCATATATTTT. Its translation is CAWSGHSGNTIYF. V is TRBV30 and J is TRBJ1-3; no reliable D call. The V gene lost 1 base and the J gene lost 4 bases, with 8 bases spanning the gap. CDR3 size: 13 residues. Germline CDR1 and CDR2: GTSNPN and SVGIG (reference sequence). Full variable domain (rest looked up from reference TRBV30 and TRBJ1-3): SQTIHQWPATLVQPVGSPLSLECTVEGTSNPNLYWYRQAAGRGLQLLFYSVGIGQISSEVPQNLSASRPQDRQFILSSKKLLLSDSGFYLCAWSGHSGNTIYFGEGSWLTVV.

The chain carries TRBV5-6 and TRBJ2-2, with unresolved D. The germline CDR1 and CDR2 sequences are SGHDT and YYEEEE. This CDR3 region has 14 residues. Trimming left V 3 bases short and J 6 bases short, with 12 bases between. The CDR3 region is CASSSVGSPGELFF. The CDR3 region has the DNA TGTGCCAGCAGCTCCGTTGGCAGTCCCGGGGAGCTGTTTTTT.

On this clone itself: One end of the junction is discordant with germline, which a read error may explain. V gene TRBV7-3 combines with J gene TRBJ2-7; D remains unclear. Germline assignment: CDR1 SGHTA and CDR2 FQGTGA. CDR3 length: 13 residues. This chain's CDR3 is CSSSLMSGYEQYF. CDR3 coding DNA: TGTTCCAGCAGCTTAATGTCCGGCTACGAGCAGTACTTC.

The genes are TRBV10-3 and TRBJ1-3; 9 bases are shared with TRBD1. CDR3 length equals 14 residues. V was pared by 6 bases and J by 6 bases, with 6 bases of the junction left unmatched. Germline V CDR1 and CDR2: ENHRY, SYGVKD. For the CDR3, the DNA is TGTGCCATCAGCCGGACAGGGGTAGAAAACACCATATATTTT. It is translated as CAISRTGVENTIYF.

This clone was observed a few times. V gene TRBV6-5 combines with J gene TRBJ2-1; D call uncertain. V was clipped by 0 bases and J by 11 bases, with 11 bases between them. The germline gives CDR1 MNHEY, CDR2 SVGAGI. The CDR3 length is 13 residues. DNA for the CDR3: TGTGCCAGCAGTTACTCGGGCGACCCTAAGCAGTTCTTC. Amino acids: CASSYSGDPKQFF.

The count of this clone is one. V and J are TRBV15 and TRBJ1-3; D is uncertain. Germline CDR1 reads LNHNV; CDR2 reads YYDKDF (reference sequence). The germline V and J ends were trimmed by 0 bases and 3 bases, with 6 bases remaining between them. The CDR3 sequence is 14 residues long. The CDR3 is CATSRDIGGNTIYF. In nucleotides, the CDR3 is TGTGCCACCAGCAGAGATATCGGTGGAAACACCATATATTTT.

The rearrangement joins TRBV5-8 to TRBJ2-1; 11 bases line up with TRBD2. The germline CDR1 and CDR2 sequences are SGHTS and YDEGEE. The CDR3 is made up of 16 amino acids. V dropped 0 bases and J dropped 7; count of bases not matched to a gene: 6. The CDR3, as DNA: TGTGCCAGCAGCTTGGGACTAGCGGGACCCTGGAATGAGCAGTTCTTC. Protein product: CASSLGLAGPWNEQFF.

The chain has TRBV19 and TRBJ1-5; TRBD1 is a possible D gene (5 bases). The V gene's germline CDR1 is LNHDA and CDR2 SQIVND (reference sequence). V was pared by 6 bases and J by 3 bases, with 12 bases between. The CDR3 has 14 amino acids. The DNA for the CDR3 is TGTGCCAGTAGCGAAACAGGCTACAATCAGCCCCAGCATTTT. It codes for CASSETGYNQPQHF.

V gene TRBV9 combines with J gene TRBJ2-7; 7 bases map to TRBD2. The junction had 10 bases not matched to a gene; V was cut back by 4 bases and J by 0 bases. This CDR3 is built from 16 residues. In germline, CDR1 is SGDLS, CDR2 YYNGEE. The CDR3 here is CASSPGLAESSYEQYF. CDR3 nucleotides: TGTGCCAGCAGCCCTGGCCTAGCGGAAAGCTCCTACGAGCAGTACTTC.

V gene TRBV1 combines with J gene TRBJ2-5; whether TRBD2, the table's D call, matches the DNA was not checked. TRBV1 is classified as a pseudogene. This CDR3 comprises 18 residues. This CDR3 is CTSSHPSSLAEPQETQYF. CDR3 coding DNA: TGCACCAGCAGCCACCCCTCGAGCCTAGCGGAGCCCCAAGAGACCCAGTACTTC.

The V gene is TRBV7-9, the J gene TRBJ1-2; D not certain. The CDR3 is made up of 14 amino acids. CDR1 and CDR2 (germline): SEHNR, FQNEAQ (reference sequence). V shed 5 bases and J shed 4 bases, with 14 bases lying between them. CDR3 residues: CASSVSQITYGYTF. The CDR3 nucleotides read TGTGCCAGCAGCGTATCACAAATAACCTATGGCTACACCTTC.

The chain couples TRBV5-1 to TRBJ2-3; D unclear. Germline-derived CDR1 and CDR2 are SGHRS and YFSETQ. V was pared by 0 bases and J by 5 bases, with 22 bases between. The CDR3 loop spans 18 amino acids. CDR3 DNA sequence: TGCGCCAGCAGCTTGGGGGCTCTTGCAATCTCCTGGTTAGATACGCAGTATTTT. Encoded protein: CASSLGALAISWLDTQYF.

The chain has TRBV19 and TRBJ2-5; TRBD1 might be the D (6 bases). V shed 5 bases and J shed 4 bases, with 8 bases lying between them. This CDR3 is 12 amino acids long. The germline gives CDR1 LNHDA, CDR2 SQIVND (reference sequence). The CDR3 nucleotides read TGTGCCAGTAGTGAAGGGGGAGAGACCCAGTACTTC. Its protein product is CASSEGGETQYF.